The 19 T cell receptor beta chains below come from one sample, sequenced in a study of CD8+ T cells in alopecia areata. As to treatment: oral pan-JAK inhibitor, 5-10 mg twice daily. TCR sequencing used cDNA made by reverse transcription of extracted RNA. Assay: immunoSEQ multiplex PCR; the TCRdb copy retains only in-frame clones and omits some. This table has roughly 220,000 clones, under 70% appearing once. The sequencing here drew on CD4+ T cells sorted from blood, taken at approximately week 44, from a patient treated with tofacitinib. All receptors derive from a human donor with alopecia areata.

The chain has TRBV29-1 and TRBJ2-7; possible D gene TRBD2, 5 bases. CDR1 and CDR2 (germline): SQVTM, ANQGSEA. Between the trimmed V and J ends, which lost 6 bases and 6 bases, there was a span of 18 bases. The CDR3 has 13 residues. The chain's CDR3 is CSVQAKLSGEQYF. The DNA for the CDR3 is TGCAGCGTGCAAGCCAAACTCAGCGGCGAGCAGTACTTC.

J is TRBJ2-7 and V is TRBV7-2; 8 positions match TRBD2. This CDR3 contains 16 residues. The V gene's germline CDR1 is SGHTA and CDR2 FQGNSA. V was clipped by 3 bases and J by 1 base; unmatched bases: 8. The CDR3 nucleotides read TGTGCCAGCAGCTTCAGGGCGGGGGGACCATCCTACGAGCAGTACTTC. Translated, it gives CASSFRAGGPSYEQYF.

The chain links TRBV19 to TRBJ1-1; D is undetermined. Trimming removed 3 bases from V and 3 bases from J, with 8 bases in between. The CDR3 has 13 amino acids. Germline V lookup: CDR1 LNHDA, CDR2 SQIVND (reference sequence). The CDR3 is CASSIPPHTEAFF. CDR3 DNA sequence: TGTGCCAGTAGTATCCCCCCCCACACTGAAGCTTTCTTT.

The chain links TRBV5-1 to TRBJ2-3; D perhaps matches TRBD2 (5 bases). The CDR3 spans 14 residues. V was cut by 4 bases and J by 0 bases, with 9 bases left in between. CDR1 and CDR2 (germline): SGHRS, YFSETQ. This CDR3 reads CASSTRGSTDTQYF. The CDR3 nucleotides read TGCGCCAGCAGCACCCGGGGTAGCACAGATACGCAGTATTTT.

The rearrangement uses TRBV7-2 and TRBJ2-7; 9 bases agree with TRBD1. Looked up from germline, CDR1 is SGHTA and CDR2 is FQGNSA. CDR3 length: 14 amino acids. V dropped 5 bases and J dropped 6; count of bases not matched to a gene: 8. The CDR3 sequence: CASSPLQGAGEQYF. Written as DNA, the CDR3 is TGTGCCAGCAGCCCTCTACAGGGGGCGGGCGAGCAGTACTTC.

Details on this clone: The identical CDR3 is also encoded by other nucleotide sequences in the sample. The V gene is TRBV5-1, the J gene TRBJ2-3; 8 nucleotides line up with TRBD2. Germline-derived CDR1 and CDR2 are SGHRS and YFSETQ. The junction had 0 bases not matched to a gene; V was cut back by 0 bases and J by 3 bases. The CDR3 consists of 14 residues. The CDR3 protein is CASSLGLATDTQYF. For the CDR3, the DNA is TGCGCCAGCAGCTTGGGACTAGCGACAGATACGCAGTATTTT.

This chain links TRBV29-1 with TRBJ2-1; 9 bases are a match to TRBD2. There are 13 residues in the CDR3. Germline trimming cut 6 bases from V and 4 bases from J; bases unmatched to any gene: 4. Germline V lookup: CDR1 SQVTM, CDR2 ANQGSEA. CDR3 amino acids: CSVGRGGYNEQFF. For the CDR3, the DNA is TGCAGCGTCGGGCGGGGGGGATACAATGAGCAGTTCTTC.

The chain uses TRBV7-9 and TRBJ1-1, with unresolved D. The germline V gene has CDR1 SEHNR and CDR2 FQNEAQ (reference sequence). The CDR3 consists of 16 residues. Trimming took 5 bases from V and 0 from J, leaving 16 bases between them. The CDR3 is CASSPPAAAMNTEAFF. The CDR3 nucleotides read TGTGCCAGCAGCCCCCCGGCAGCTGCAATGAACACTGAAGCTTTCTTT.

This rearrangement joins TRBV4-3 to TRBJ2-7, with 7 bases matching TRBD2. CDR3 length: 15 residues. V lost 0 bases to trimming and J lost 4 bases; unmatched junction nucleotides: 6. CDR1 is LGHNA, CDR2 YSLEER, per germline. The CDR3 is CASSQEGRGAYEQYF. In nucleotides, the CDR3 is TGCGCCAGCAGCCAAGAAGGGAGGGGAGCGTACGAGCAGTACTTC.

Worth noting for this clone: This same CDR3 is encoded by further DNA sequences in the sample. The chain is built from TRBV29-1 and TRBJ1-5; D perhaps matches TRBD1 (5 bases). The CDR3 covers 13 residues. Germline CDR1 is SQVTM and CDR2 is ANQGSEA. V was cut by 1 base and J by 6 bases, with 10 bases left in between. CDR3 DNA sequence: TGCAGCGTTGAAGGCCAGGGCGGTCAGCCCCAGCATTTT. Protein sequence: CSVEGQGGQPQHF.

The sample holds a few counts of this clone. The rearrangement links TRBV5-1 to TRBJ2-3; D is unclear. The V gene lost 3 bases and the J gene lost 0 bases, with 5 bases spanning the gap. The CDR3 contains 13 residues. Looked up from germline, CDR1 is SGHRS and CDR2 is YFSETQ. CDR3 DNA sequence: TGCGCCAGCAGCTGGGCAAGCACAGATACGCAGTATTTT. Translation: CASSWASTDTQYF.

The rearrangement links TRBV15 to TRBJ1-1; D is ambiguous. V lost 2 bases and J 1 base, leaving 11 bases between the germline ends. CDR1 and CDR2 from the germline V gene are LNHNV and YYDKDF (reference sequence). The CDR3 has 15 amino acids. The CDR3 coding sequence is TGTGCCACCAGCAGATACCCACTGGGGAACACTGAAGCTTTCTTT. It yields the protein CATSRYPLGNTEAFF.

CDR3 amino acids: CAWSPAGELFF. The CDR3 nucleotides are TGTGCCTGGAGTCCGGCCGGGGAGCTGTTTTTT. The chain joins TRBV30 to TRBJ2-2; no firm D call. The germline CDR1 and CDR2 sequences are GTSNPN and SVGIG (reference sequence). The CDR3 runs 11 residues. V was trimmed by 2 bases and J by 6 bases, leaving 4 bases between them.

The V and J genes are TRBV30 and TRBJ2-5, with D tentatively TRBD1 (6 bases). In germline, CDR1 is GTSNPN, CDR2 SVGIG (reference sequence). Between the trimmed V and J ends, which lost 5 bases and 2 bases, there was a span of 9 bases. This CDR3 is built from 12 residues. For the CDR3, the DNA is TGTGCCTGGGAGACAGGTCAAGAGACCCAGTACTTC. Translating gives CAWETGQETQYF.

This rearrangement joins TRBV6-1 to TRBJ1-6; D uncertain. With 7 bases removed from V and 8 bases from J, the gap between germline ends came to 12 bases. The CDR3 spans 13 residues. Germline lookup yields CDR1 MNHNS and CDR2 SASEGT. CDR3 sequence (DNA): TGTGCCAGCACGCCGCCGAGGGATTCACCCCTCCACTTT. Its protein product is CASTPPRDSPLHF.

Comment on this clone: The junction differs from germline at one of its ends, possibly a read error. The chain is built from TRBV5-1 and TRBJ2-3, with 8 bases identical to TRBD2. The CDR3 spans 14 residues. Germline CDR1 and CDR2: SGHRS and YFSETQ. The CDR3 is CASSLGTSIDTQYF. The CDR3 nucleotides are TGCGCCAGCAGCTTGGGGACTAGCATAGATACGCAGTATTTT.

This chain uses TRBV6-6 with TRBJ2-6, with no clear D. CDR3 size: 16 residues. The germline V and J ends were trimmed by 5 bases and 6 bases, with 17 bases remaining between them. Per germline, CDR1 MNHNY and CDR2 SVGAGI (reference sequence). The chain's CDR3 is CASSRYSTLEANVLTF. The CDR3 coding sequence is TGTGCCAGCAGTCGCTATAGTACTCTGGAGGCCAACGTCCTGACTTTC.

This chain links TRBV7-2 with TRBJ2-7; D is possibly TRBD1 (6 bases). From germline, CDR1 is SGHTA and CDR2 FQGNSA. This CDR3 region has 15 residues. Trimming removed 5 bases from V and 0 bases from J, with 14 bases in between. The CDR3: CASSTGTRNSYEQYF. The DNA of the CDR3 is TGTGCCAGCAGCACCGGGACACGGAACTCCTACGAGCAGTACTTC.

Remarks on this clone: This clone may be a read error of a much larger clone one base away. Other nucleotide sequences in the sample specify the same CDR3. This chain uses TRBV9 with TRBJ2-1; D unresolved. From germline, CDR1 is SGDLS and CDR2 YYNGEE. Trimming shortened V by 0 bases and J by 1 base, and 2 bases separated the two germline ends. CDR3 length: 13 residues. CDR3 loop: CASSVGSYNEQFF. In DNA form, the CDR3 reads TGTGCCAGCAGCGTAGGGTCCTACAATGAGCAGTTCTTC.